This entry features one TCR beta chain sequence. This entry comes from a study of control samples from healthy donors and cancer patients. Only in-frame clones appear in the TCRdb table, and some are missing; sequencing was by immunoSEQ multiplex PCR. The data show 150,000 to 200,000 clones, about 94% seen once. Trimming removed 5 bases from V and 7 bases from J, with 17 bases in between. The CDR3 loop spans 14 amino acids. The germline V gene has CDR1 MNHEY and CDR2 SMNVEV (reference sequence). The specimen sequenced was blood. The chain is built from TRBV27 and TRBJ1-1, with D maybe TRBD1 (5 bases). The clonotype was recovered from a woman aged 40 to 50 in good health. CDR3 bases: TGTGCCAGCAGTCAAATCCAACGGGACGGTGAAGCTTTCTTT. It translates to CASSQIQRDGEAFF.